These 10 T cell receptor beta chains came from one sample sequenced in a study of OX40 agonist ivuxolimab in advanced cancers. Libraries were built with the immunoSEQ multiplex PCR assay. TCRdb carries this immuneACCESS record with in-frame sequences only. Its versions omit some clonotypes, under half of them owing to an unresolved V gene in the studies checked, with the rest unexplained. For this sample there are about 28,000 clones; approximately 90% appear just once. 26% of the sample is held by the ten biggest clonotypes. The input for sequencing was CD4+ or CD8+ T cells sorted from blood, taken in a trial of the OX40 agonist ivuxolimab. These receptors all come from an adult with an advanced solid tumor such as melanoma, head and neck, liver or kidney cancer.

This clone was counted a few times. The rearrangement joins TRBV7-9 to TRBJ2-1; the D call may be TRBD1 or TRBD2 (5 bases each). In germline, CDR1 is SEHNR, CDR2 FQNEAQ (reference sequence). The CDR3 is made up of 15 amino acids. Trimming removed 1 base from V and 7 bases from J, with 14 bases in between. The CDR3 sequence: CASSLGSGRQNEQFF. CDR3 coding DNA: TGTGCCAGCAGCTTAGGGTCGGGGAGACAGAATGAGCAGTTCTTC.

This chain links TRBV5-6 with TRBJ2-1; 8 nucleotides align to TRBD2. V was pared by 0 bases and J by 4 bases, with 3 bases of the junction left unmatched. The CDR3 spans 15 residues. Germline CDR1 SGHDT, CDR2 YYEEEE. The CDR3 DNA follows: TGTGCCAGCAGCTTGGAAGCGGGAGCATACAATGAGCAGTTCTTC. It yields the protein CASSLEAGAYNEQFF.

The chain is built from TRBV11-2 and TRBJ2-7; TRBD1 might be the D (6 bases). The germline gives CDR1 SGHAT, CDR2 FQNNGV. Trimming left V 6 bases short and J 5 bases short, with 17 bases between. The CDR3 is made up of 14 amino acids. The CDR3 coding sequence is TGTGCCAGCAGTCTAGATGGGGGCTTGAACGAGCAGTACTTC. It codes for CASSLDGGLNEQYF.

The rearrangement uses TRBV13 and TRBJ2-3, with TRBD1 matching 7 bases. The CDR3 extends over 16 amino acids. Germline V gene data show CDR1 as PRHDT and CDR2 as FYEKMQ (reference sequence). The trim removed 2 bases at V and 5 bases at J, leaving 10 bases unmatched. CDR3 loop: CASSLRGPQRLDTQYF. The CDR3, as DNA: TGTGCCAGCAGCTTAAGGGGGCCCCAACGCCTAGATACGCAGTATTTT.

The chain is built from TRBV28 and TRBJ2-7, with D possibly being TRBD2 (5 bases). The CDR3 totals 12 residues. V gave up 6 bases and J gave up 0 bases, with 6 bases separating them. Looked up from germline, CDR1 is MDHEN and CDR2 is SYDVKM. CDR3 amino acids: CASSGDSYEQYF. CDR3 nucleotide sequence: TGTGCCAGCAGCGGGGACTCCTACGAGCAGTACTTC.

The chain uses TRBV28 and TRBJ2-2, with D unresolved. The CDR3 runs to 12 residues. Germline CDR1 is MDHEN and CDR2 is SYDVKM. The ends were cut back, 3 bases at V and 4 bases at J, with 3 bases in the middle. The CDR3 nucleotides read TGTGCCAGCAGTTTTATCACCGGGGAGCTGTTTTTT. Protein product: CASSFITGELFF.

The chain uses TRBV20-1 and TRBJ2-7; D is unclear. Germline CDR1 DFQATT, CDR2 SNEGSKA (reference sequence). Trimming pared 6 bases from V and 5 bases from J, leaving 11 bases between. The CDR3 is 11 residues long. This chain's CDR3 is CSAPPGNEQYF. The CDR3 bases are TGCAGTGCACCCCCAGGTAACGAGCAGTACTTC.

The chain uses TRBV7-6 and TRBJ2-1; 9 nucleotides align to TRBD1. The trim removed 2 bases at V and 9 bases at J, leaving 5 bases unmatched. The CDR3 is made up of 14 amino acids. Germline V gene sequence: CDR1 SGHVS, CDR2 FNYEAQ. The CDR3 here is CASSLSGQGFEQFF. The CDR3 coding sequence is TGTGCCAGCAGCTTAAGCGGACAGGGGTTTGAGCAGTTCTTC.

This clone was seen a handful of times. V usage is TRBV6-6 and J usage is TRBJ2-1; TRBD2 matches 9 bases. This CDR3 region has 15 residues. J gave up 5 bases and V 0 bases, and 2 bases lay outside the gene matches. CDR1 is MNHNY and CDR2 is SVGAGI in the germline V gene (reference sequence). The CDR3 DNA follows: TGTGCCAGCAGTTACTCGACTAGCGGACACAATGAGCAGTTCTTC. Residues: CASSYSTSGHNEQFF.

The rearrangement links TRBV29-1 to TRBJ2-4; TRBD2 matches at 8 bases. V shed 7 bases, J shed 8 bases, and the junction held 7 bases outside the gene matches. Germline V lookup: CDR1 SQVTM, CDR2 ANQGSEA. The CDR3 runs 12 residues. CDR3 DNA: TGCAGCGCCCCGGGACTAGATCACATTCAGTACTTC. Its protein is CSAPGLDHIQYF.